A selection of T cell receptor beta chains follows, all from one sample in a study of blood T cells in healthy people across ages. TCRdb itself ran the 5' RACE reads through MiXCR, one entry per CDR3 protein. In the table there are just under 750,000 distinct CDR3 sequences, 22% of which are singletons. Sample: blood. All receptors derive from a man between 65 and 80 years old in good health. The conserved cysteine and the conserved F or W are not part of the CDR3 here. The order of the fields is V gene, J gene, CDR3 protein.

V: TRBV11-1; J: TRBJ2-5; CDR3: ASSADSAWEQY
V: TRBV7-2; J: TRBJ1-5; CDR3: ASSRLKGNQPQH
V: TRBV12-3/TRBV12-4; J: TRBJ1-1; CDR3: ATGSGREAF
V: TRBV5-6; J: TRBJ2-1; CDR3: ASSYGLAEYNEQF
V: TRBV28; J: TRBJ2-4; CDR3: ASSATGTLKNIQY
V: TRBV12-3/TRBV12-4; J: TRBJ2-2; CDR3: ASSPISTGELF
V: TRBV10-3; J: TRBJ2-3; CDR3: AISVLAGGPGDTQY
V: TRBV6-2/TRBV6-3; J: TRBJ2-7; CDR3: ASSSGGAFYEQY
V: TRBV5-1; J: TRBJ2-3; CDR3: ASSVIAGITDTQY
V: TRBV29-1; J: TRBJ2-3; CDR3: SVSGRMTDTQY
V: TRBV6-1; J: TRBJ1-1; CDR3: ASTLGWVNTEAF
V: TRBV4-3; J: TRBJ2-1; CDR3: ASSQGVSGSLDEQF
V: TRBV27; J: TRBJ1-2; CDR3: ASSLRGGTGYT
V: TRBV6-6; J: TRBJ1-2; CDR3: ASSQGGGLGYT
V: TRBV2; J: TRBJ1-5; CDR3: ASREQGHSNQPQH
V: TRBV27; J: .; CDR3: ASGRLAGGLNEQF
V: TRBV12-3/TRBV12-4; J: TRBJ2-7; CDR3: ASSLGAGVYEQY
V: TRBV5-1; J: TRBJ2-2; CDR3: ASADARGSTGELF
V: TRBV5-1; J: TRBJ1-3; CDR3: ASSLSGTGTTIY
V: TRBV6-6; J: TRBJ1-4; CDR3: ASSYSRGDDEKLF
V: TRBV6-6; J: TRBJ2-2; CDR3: ASSASVGELF
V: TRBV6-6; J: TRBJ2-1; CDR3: ASSRTRESSYNEQF
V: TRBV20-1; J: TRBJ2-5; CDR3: SARDSRTVQETQY
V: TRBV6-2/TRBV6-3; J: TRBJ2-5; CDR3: ASSYSLISGAGTQY
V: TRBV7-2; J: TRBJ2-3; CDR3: ASSIAGGLADTQY
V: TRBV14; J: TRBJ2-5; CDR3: ASSLKQTGQLRETQY
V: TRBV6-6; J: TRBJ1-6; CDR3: ASSYRDREVRSPLH
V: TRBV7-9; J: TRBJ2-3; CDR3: ASSLTETGWADTQY
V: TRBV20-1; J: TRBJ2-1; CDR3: SASWVGGAGNEQF
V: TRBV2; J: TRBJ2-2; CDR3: ASGGLRDTGELF
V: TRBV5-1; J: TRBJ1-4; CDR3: ASSLGDSGEKLF
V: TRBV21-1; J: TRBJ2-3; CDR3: ASSKEGGRGTDTQY
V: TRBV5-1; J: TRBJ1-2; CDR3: ASSLDGRVVGYT
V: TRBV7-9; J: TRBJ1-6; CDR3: ASSPLTRGFNSPLH
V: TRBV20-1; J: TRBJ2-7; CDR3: SASVQAYEQY
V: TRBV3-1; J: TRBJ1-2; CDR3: ASGQDQGAVGGYT
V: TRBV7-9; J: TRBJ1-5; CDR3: ASSLLGSDQPQH
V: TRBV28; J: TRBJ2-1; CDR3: ASRPGLPTGEQF
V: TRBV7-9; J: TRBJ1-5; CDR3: ASSLGDRGQPQH
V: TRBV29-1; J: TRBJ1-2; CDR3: SVEGRGLNYGYT
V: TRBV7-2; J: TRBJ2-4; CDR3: ASSLLEGSQY
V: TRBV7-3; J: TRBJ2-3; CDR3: ASGQLSTDTQY
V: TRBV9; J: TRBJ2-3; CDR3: ASSQLGPPSVVTQY
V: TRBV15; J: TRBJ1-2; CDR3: ATSSRKGTTYGYT
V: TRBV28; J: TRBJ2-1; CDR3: ASSSGLGVSDEQF
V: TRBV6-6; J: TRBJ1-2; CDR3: ASSYFPGGNYGYT
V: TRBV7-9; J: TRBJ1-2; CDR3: ASSPTGIHGYT
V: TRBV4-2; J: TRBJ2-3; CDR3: ASSQGVATTDTQY